Following are 22 T cell receptor beta chains from one sample sequenced in a study of cytomegalovirus exposure and HLA in healthy donors. In the PCR, 60 Vbeta and 13 Jbeta primers were used. Using immunoSEQ multiplex PCR, the repertoire was profiled, and TCRdb retains in-frame clones only, with some absent. The sample has approximately 210,000 clones, about three quarters seen once. Sample: PBMCs. The receptors derive from a woman aged 25 to 39 in good health and CMV-seropositive.

The rearrangement joins TRBV29-1 to TRBJ1-2, with D tentatively TRBD1 (5 bases). Germline-derived CDR1 and CDR2 are SQVTM and ANQGSEA. This CDR3 comprises 13 residues. V was pared by 7 bases and J by 2 bases, with 14 bases between. The CDR3 bases are TGCAGCGATAACAGGAACTGGAACTATGGCTACACCTTC. The encoded protein is CSDNRNWNYGYTF.

J is TRBJ2-3 and V is TRBV6-6, with 8 bases fitting TRBD2. Trimming cost V 7 bases and J 3 bases; bases outside gene matches: 6. The germline gives CDR1 MNHNY, CDR2 SVGAGI (reference sequence). The CDR3 is 14 residues long. DNA of the CDR3: TGTGCCAGCATGACGGCGGGAGGAACAGATACGCAGTATTTT. Translating it yields CASMTAGGTDTQYF.

The chain is built from TRBV6-5 and TRBJ2-7, with D possibly TRBD1 on 5 matching bases. V was clipped by 3 bases and J by 0 bases, with 6 bases between them. Germline-derived CDR1 and CDR2 are MNHEY and SVGAGI. This CDR3 comprises 13 residues. This CDR3 reads CASSYGASYEQYF. CDR3 sequence (DNA): TGTGCCAGCAGTTATGGGGCCTCCTACGAGCAGTACTTC.

The V and J genes are TRBV7-2 and TRBJ2-5, with 9 bases aligning to TRBD1. CDR3 length equals 14 residues. The germline CDR1 and CDR2 sequences are SGHTA and FQGNSA. V was clipped by 1 base and J by 4 bases; unmatched bases: 1. DNA for the CDR3: TGTGCCAGCAGCTTAGACAGGGGGCTAGAGACCCAGTACTTC. Translating it yields CASSLDRGLETQYF.

This clone was seen a single time. The junction and the germline gene differ at one end; a read error may be behind it. This CDR3 is also generated by other DNA sequences in the sample. The chain employs TRBV28 and TRBJ1-1, with no clear D. The germline V gene has CDR1 MDHEN and CDR2 SYDVKM. The CDR3 length is 14 residues. CDR3: CASSPGSMNTEAFF. CDR3 nucleotide sequence: TGTGCCAGCAGTCCCGGGTCCATGAACACTGAAGCCTTCTTT.

This sequence joins TRBV5-1 and TRBJ2-2, with D possibly matching TRBD1 (5 bases). The CDR3 covers 16 residues. Germline V lookup: CDR1 SGHRS, CDR2 YFSETQ. Trimming removed 0 bases at V and 4 bases at J, with 13 bases between. In DNA, the CDR3 is TGCGCCAGCAGCTTGGTTGGGGCGGAGACCACCGGGGAGCTGTTTTTT. Translation gives CASSLVGAETTGELFF. Full variable domain (missing parts from reference TRBV5-1 and TRBJ2-2): KAGVTQTPRYLIKTRGQQVTLSCSPISGHRSVSWYQQTPGQGLQFLFEYFSETQRNKGNFPGRFSGRQFSNSRSEMNVSTLELGDSALYLCASSLVGAETTGELFFGEGSRLTVL.

The chain is built from TRBV7-8 and TRBJ2-1; no clear D. The CDR3 has 15 residues. The V and J ends lost 3 bases and 4 bases respectively, with 13 bases between them. The germline V gene has CDR1 SGHVS and CDR2 FQNEAQ. CDR3 in DNA: TGTGCCAGCAGCTTTAATCTAGAGAATTACAATGAGCAGTTCTTC. Translation gives CASSFNLENYNEQFF.

This clone was observed a few times. Here the CDR3 DNA reads TGTGCCAGCAGCACCTCGACAGGGTTGGGAAACACCATATATTTT. This codes for CASSTSTGLGNTIYF. The chain joins TRBV7-2 to TRBJ1-3; 7 bases line up with TRBD1. Germline V gives CDR1 SGHTA, CDR2 FQGNSA. J lost 4 bases, V lost 5 bases, and 8 bases had no gene match. The CDR3 spans 15 residues.

Written as DNA, the CDR3 is TGTGCCAGCAGCAACGCCCCTGGGACAGGAGTGAACACTGAAGCTTTCTTT. This translates into CASSNAPGTGVNTEAFF. V is TRBV21-1 and J is TRBJ1-1; the table's TRBD1 call for D was not verified on the DNA. TRBV21-1 is tagged as a pseudogene. The CDR3 has 17 amino acids.

The chain has TRBV19 and TRBJ1-1, with 9 bases matching TRBD1. V was pared by 4 bases and J by 6 bases, with 6 bases of the junction left unmatched. CDR3 length: 14 residues. Germline V gene sequence: CDR1 LNHDA, CDR2 SQIVND (reference sequence). CDR3 protein: CASSTTGGIPEAFF. The CDR3 DNA reads as TGTGCCAGTAGTACAACAGGGGGCATCCCTGAAGCTTTCTTT.

The V gene is TRBV28, the J gene TRBJ2-2; no firm D call. The germline V and J ends were trimmed by 3 bases and 2 bases, with 4 bases remaining between them. CDR1 and CDR2 (germline): MDHEN, SYDVKM. The CDR3 runs to 13 residues. CDR3 bases: TGTGCCAGCAGTTTCCTAAACACCGGGGAGCTGTTTTTT. Amino acids: CASSFLNTGELFF.

Remarks on this clone: The same CDR3 is also encoded by other DNA sequences in this sample. This chain connects TRBV28 to TRBJ1-4, with TRBD1 matching 10 bases. Looked up from germline, CDR1 is MDHEN and CDR2 is SYDVKM. The V and J ends lost 5 bases and 5 bases, in that order; junction bases with no gene match: 2. The CDR3 has 14 residues. CDR3 in DNA: TGTGCCAGCAGTCGACAGGGGGCAAATGAAAAACTGTTTTTT. This sequence encodes CASSRQGANEKLFF.

The V call is TRBV6-6, the J call TRBJ2-2, with 7 bases matching TRBD1. V shed 7 bases, J shed 7 bases, and the junction held 15 bases outside the gene matches. This CDR3 is 16 amino acids long. CDR1 and CDR2 from the germline V gene are MNHNY and SVGAGI (reference sequence). The CDR3 nucleotides are TGTGCCAGCACCGCGGACAGGCTGGGTTTATACGGGGAGCTGTTTTTT. Translating it yields CASTADRLGLYGELFF.

This sequence joins TRBV6-6 and TRBJ2-5; D might be TRBD1 (6 bases). From germline, CDR1 is MNHNY and CDR2 SVGAGI (reference sequence). V was cut by 6 bases and J by 0 bases, with 17 bases left in between. The CDR3 runs 16 residues. CDR3 DNA: TGTGCCAGCAGAAAGGATCCGACAGGTTACCAAGAGACCCAGTACTTC. This codes for CASRKDPTGYQETQYF.

The chain has TRBV5-1 and TRBJ2-1, with D possibly being TRBD2 (6 bases). The length of the CDR3 is 15 residues. Deletions cut 0 bases from V and 6 bases from J, with 13 bases between. Germline CDR1 and CDR2: SGHRS and YFSETQ. CDR3 coding DNA: TGCGCCAGCAGCTTGGCCCTAGCGCAACTCAATGAGCAGTTCTTC. Protein sequence: CASSLALAQLNEQFF.

This clone has just a few counts. V usage is TRBV25-1 and J usage is TRBJ1-3; possibly TRBD1 for D (6 bases). Looked up from germline, CDR1 is MGHDK and CDR2 is SYGVNS. The CDR3 consists of 16 residues. Between the trimmed V and J ends, which lost 2 bases and 0 bases, there was a span of 11 bases. The CDR3 bases are TGTGCCAGCAGTGAACGGGGCAGGGGCTCTGGAAACACCATATATTTT. Translating it yields CASSERGRGSGNTIYF.

The chain has TRBV14 and TRBJ2-1, with D perhaps TRBD2 (5 bases). CDR1 is SGHDN and CDR2 is FVKESK in the germline V gene. The CDR3 extends over 16 amino acids. V lost 0 bases and J lost 5, with 14 bases in between. CDR3 coding DNA: TGTGCCAGCAGCCAAGATTCGGGAAGTGTCCACAATGAGCAGTTCTTC. This gives the protein CASSQDSGSVHNEQFF.

The CDR3 DNA is TGCGCCAGCAGCCTACTACAGGGGGCAAAGGGCGAGCAGTACTTC. It specifies CASSLLQGAKGEQYF. The rearrangement links TRBV4-1 to TRBJ2-7; TRBD1 matches at 9 bases. Per germline, CDR1 MGHRA and CDR2 YSYEKL. The CDR3 runs to 15 residues. V shed 4 bases, J shed 6 bases, and the junction held 10 bases outside the gene matches.

The chain has TRBV2 and TRBJ1-5; D remains ambiguous. Trimming shortened V by 7 bases and J by 2 bases, and 12 bases separated the two germline ends. The V gene's germline CDR1 is SNHLY and CDR2 FYNNEI. This CDR3 contains 14 residues. The CDR3 region has the DNA TGTGCCAGCAACGGAGAGTGGGGCAATCAGCCCCAGCATTTT. Translated, it gives CASNGEWGNQPQHF.

This clone was seen more than once but under ten times. One end of the junction does not line up with germline, which may come from a read error. The chain has TRBV7-2 and TRBJ2-2; the D is unclear. CDR1 is SGHTA, CDR2 FQGNSA, per germline. This CDR3 comprises 13 residues. Here the CDR3 DNA reads TGTGCCAGCAGGTTAGACATCACCGGGGAGCTGTTTTTT. This gives the protein CASRLDITGELFF. The complete variable domain, with remaining parts taken from reference TRBV7-2 and TRBJ2-2, reads GAGVSQSPSNKVTEKGKDVELRCDPISGHTALYWYRQSLGQGLEFLIYFQGNSAPDKSGLPSDRFSAERTGGSVSTLTIQRTQQEDSAVYLCASRLDITGELFFGEGSRLTVL.

The CDR3 DNA reads as TGTGCCAGCAGCCAAGTGGGGGGGACGCAAGAGACCCAGTACTTC. Protein: CASSQVGGTQETQYF. The genes are TRBV4-2 and TRBJ2-5; 7 nucleotides agree with TRBD2. There are 15 residues in the CDR3. From germline, CDR1 is LGHNA and CDR2 YNFKEQ. With V trimmed by 1 base and J by 2 bases, 4 bases remained unmatched.

V and J are TRBV4-2 and TRBJ2-5, with 7 bases matching TRBD2. CDR1 is LGHNA, CDR2 YNFKEQ, per germline. V gave up 4 bases and J gave up 5 bases; unmatched junction bases: 13. The CDR3 is made up of 16 amino acids. In DNA form, the CDR3 reads TGTGCCAGCAGCCCTCGAGCGGCTAGCGGTGGTGAGACCCAGTACTTC. It specifies CASSPRAASGGETQYF.